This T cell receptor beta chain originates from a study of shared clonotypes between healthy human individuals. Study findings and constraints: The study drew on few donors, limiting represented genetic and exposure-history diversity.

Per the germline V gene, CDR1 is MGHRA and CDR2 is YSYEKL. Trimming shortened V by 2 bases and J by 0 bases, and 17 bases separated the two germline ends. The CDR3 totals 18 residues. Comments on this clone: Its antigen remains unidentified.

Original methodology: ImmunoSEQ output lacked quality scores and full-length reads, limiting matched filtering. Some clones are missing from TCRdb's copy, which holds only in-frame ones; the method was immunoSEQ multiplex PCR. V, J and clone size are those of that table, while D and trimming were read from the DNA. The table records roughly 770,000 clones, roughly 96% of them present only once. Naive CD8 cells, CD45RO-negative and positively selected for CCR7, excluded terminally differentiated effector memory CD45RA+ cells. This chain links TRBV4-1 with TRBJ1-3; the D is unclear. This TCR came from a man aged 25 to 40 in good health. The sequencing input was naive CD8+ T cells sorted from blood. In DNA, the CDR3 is TGCGCCAGCAGCCAAAAGTCCAACGGGAGGGACTCTGGAAACACCATATATTTT. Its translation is CASSQKSNGRDSGNTIYF.